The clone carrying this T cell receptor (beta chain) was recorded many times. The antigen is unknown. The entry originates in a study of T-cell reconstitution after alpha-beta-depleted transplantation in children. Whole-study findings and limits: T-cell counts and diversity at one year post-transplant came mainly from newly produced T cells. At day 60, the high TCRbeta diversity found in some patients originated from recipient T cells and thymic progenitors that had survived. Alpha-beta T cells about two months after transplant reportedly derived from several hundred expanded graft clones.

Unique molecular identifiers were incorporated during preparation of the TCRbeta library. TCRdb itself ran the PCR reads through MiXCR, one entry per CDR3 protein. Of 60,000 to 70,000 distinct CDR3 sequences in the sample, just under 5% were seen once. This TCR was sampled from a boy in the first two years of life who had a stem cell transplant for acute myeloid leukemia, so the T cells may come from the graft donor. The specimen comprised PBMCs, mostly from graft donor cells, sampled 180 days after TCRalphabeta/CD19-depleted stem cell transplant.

DNA of the CDR3: TGTGCCAGCAGCTTGGTACTAGCGGTGGGAGGGGATACGCAGTATTTT. Residues: CASSLVLAVGGDTQYF. This chain uses TRBV7-6 with TRBJ2-3; the match to TRBD2 covers 8 bases. The CDR3 extends over 16 amino acids. Germline CDR1 and CDR2: SGHVS and FNYEAQ. V was pared by 3 bases and J by 6 bases, with 11 bases of the junction left unmatched. The whole variable domain, remainder taken from reference TRBV7-6 and TRBJ2-3, is GAGVSQSPRYKVTKRGQDVALRCDPISGHVSLYWYRQALGQGPEFLTYFNYEAQQDKSGLPNDRFSAERPEGSISTLTIQRTEQRDSAMYRCASSLVLAVGGDTQYFGPGTRLTVL.